Each of the 24 T cell receptor beta chains below was sequenced from the same sample in a study of cytomegalovirus exposure and HLA in healthy donors (dated by TCRdb to 2017 to 2019). To prepare the library, the immunoSEQ multiplex PCR assay was applied. The multiplex PCR relied on a mix of 60 forward primers for TCR Vbeta segments and 13 reverse primers for TCR Jbeta segments. The table was pulled from immuneACCESS by TCRdb, which kept in-frame rearrangements only. Such tables lose some clones; where checked, under half of the loss comes from unresolved V genes, and the rest has no known cause. This sample's clone table shows some 70,000 clones. 6% to 8% of the sample is taken by the ten largest. The source material was PBMCs. The receptor source for this set is a female donor in good health and CMV-seropositive.

The chain uses TRBV28 and TRBJ1-5; a weak D match, TRBD1 (5 bases). V shed 2 bases and J shed 1 base, with 12 bases lying between them. This CDR3 has 16 amino acids. Per the germline V gene, CDR1 is MDHEN and CDR2 is SYDVKM. The CDR3: CASSLGGVLSNQPQHF. The CDR3 bases are TGTGCCAGCAGTTTAGGGGGGGTCCTAAGCAATCAGCCCCAGCATTTT.

The V call is TRBV5-1, the J call TRBJ1-4; D not certain. This CDR3 spans 16 amino acids. The V and J ends lost 2 bases and 7 bases respectively, with 18 bases between them. Germline lookup yields CDR1 SGHRS and CDR2 YFSETQ. In DNA form, the CDR3 reads TGCGCCAGCAGCTTTGGTGCGTCGGACTCAACTGAAAAACTGTTTTTT. Its translation: CASSFGASDSTEKLFF. The full variable domain, rest sourced from reference TRBV5-1 and TRBJ1-4, is KAGVTQTPRYLIKTRGQQVTLSCSPISGHRSVSWYQQTPGQGLQFLFEYFSETQRNKGNFPGRFSGRQFSNSRSEMNVSTLELGDSALYLCASSFGASDSTEKLFFGSGTQLSVL.

The gene calls are TRBV28 and TRBJ1-2; D remains unclear. The CDR3 has 13 amino acids. The germline CDR1 and CDR2 sequences are MDHEN and SYDVKM. Trimming took off 3 bases at V and 6 bases at J, with 11 bases between the two ends. The CDR3 DNA sequence: TGTGCCAGCAGTTTGGGTCAAGGAGATGGCTACACCTTC. It codes for CASSLGQGDGYTF.

This chain links TRBV15 with TRBJ2-5; TRBD2 aligns across 7 bases. V dropped 0 bases and J dropped 9; count of bases not matched to a gene: 4. The CDR3 contains 13 residues. The V gene's germline CDR1 is LNHNV and CDR2 YYDKDF (reference sequence). CDR3 residues: CATSRDRLASQYF. DNA of the CDR3: TGTGCCACCAGCAGAGATAGACTAGCATCCCAGTACTTC. Looking up the rest from reference TRBV15 and TRBJ2-5 gives the full variable domain: DAMVIQNPRYQVTQFGKPVTLSCSQTLNHNVMYWYQQKSSQAPKLLFHYYDKDFNNEADTPDNFQSRRPNTSFCFLDIRSPGLGDTAMYLCATSRDRLASQYFGPGTRLLVL.

J is TRBJ1-5 and V is TRBV5-6; no firm D call. Germline V gene sequence: CDR1 SGHDT, CDR2 YYEEEE. This CDR3 has 12 amino acids. V was pared by 2 bases and J by 5 bases, with 5 bases between. This CDR3 reads CASSFVDQPQHF. CDR3 in DNA: TGTGCCAGCAGCTTCGTCGATCAGCCCCAGCATTTT. Using reference TRBV5-6 and TRBJ1-5 for the parts outside the CDR3, the full variable domain is DAGVTQSPTHLIKTRGQQVTLRCSPKSGHDTVSWYQQALGQGPQFIFQYYEEEERQRGNFPDRFSGHQFPNYSSELNVNALLLGDSALYLCASSFVDQPQHFGDGTRLSIL.

The chain has TRBV6-5 and TRBJ1-2; 9 nucleotides match TRBD1. CDR3 length: 11 residues. CDR1 and CDR2 from the germline V gene are MNHEY and SVGAGI. V lost 8 bases to trimming and J lost 6 bases; unmatched junction nucleotides: 1. The CDR3 loop reads CASGQGNGYTF. CDR3 sequence (DNA): TGTGCCAGCGGACAGGGGAATGGCTACACCTTC.

The chain combines TRBV6-5 with TRBJ1-2, with unresolved D. Per the germline V gene, CDR1 is MNHEY and CDR2 is SVGAGI. The V end was cut by 2 bases, the J end by 1 base, with 14 bases between. The CDR3 sequence is 16 residues long. Here the CDR3 DNA reads TGTGCCAGCAGTTACGACCAGCGCCGGATTAACTATGGCTACACCTTC. This gives the protein CASSYDQRRINYGYTF.

The genes are TRBV28 and TRBJ2-2, with D perhaps matching TRBD2 (6 bases). This CDR3 comprises 16 residues. In germline, CDR1 is MDHEN, CDR2 SYDVKM. Between the trimmed V and J ends, which lost 1 base and 0 bases, there was a span of 9 bases. CDR3 sequence: CASSLLGGANTGELFF. CDR3 nucleotides: TGTGCCAGCAGTTTATTGGGGGGAGCGAACACCGGGGAGCTGTTTTTT.

This chain connects TRBV13 to TRBJ2-7; 9 bases match TRBD2. Losses at the gene ends were 4 bases for V and 2 bases for J; bases not matched to a gene: 3. The CDR3 runs to 14 residues. CDR1 and CDR2 from the germline V gene are PRHDT and FYEKMQ (reference sequence). CDR3 region: CASSSSGTTYEQYF. CDR3 DNA: TGTGCCAGCAGCTCTAGCGGGACTACCTACGAGCAGTACTTC.

The chain couples TRBV10-3 to TRBJ1-1; no reliable D call. CDR1 and CDR2 (germline): ENHRY, SYGVKD. Trimming left V 2 bases short and J 0 bases short, with 7 bases between. The CDR3 has 14 residues. Here the CDR3 reads CAISEGELNTEAFF. For the CDR3, the DNA is TGTGCCATCAGTGAGGGTGAGTTGAACACTGAAGCTTTCTTT.

This chain joins TRBV19 and TRBJ2-2; no firm D call. There are 18 residues in the CDR3. The germline V and J ends were trimmed by 2 bases and 3 bases, with 19 bases remaining between them. Looked up from germline, CDR1 is LNHDA and CDR2 is SQIVND (reference sequence). The CDR3 loop reads CASSILPPNPRYTGELFF. The DNA of the CDR3 is TGTGCCAGTAGTATACTCCCTCCTAACCCGCGCTACACCGGGGAGCTGTTTTTT.

The chain combines TRBV19 with TRBJ2-5, with 8 bases identical to TRBD2. The germline V gene encodes CDR1 LNHDA and CDR2 SQIVND (reference sequence). After removal of 3 bases from V and 4 bases from J, the junction contained 7 bases not matched to a gene. The CDR3 is made up of 15 amino acids. CDR3 sequence reads: CASSIRSGRGETQYF. The CDR3 DNA is TGTGCCAGTAGTATCCGGAGCGGGAGAGGAGAGACCCAGTACTTC.

The chain employs TRBV9 and TRBJ2-5; 7 positions agree with TRBD2. J was trimmed by 5 bases and V by 3 bases; bases with no gene match: 4. The CDR3 runs to 13 residues. Germline V gene lookup returns CDR1 SGDLS and CDR2 YYNGEE. DNA for the CDR3: TGTGCCAGCAGCGAGTTCGGGGGGGAGACCCAGTACTTC. Translation gives CASSEFGGETQYF.

The rearrangement uses TRBV9 and TRBJ1-2, with D perhaps TRBD1 (5 bases). Germline V gene sequence: CDR1 SGDLS, CDR2 YYNGEE. The CDR3 has 15 amino acids. Trimming pared 3 bases from V and 4 bases from J, leaving 16 bases between. The CDR3: CASSAGTPLLYGYTF. CDR3 bases: TGTGCCAGCAGCGCCGGGACTCCCCTCCTCTATGGCTACACCTTC.

The rearrangement uses TRBV5-1 and TRBJ1-1; tentative D call: TRBD1 (6 bases). Trimming removed 1 base from V and 5 bases from J, with 9 bases in between. The CDR3 is 13 amino acids. Germline V gene sequence: CDR1 SGHRS, CDR2 YFSETQ. Written as DNA, the CDR3 is TGCGCCAGCAGCTTGACCAGGGGAACTGAAGCTTTCTTT. Encoded protein: CASSLTRGTEAFF. Complete variable domain (other parts from reference TRBV5-1 and TRBJ1-1): KAGVTQTPRYLIKTRGQQVTLSCSPISGHRSVSWYQQTPGQGLQFLFEYFSETQRNKGNFPGRFSGRQFSNSRSEMNVSTLELGDSALYLCASSLTRGTEAFFGQGTRLTVV.

The chain employs TRBV4-1 and TRBJ2-5; unclear D gene. The germline V gene has CDR1 MGHRA and CDR2 YSYEKL. The CDR3 runs 12 residues. Between the trimmed V and J ends, which lost 3 bases and 11 bases, there was a span of 13 bases. CDR3 loop: CASSHTDGEQYF. The CDR3 nucleotides are TGCGCCAGCAGCCATACAGACGGTGAGCAGTACTTC.

The chain carries TRBV4-3 and TRBJ2-7; 12 nucleotides line up with TRBD1. V dropped 0 bases and J dropped 3; count of bases not matched to a gene: 18. Germline V gives CDR1 LGHNA, CDR2 YSLEER. This CDR3 comprises 21 residues. Here the CDR3 DNA reads TGCGCCAGCAGCCAAGATTCCCTCAGGGACAGGGGGCGCAATGGTCACTACGAGCAGTACTTC. It codes for CASSQDSLRDRGRNGHYEQYF.

CDR3 sequence (DNA): TGTGCCAGCAGCGGGCGGGGGGTCCAAGAGACCCAGTACTTC. It encodes CASSGRGVQETQYF. The chain combines TRBV13 with TRBJ2-5, with 8 bases aligning to TRBD2. The length of the CDR3 is 14 residues. The germline CDR1 and CDR2 sequences are PRHDT and FYEKMQ (reference sequence). With 5 bases clipped from V and 1 base from J, the junction kept 3 bases outside the gene matches.

Concerning this clone itself: The sample carries other DNA sequences with the same CDR3. CDR3 DNA sequence: TGTGCCAGCAGTGAACAGCGGGGGGGACAAGAGACCCAGTACTTC. It specifies CASSEQRGGQETQYF. V gene TRBV6-1 combines with J gene TRBJ2-5; 10 nucleotides agree with TRBD2. CDR3 length: 15 amino acids. Germline lookup yields CDR1 MNHNS and CDR2 SASEGT. V gave up 2 bases and J gave up 2 bases; unmatched junction bases: 2.

V and J are TRBV27 and TRBJ1-2; a weak D match, TRBD1 (6 bases). V lost 5 bases and J 7 bases, leaving 14 bases between the germline ends. Germline V CDR1 and CDR2: MNHEY, SMNVEV (reference sequence). This CDR3 region has 13 residues. The CDR3 here is CASSPQGPTGYTF. The DNA for the CDR3 is TGTGCCAGCAGTCCACAGGGTCCTACTGGCTACACCTTC.

This chain uses TRBV20-1 with TRBJ2-5; D unresolved. V dropped 1 base and J dropped 3 bases, with 3 bases sitting between them. The CDR3 spans 11 residues. Germline V lookup: CDR1 DFQATT, CDR2 SNEGSKA (reference sequence). CDR3 DNA sequence: TGCAGTGCTAGAGCAGAAGAGACCCAGTACTTC. It encodes CSARAEETQYF.

This chain joins TRBV29-1 and TRBJ1-2, with 7 bases matching TRBD1. After removal of 3 bases from V and 6 bases from J, the junction contained 7 bases not matched to a gene. Germline values: CDR1 SQVTM, CDR2 ANQGSEA. The CDR3 runs to 13 residues. The CDR3 DNA follows: TGCAGCGTTGATCATCAGGGGGTAAATGGCTACACCTTC. Translation: CSVDHQGVNGYTF.

The chain employs TRBV7-2 and TRBJ2-7; tentatively, D is TRBD2 (5 bases). Trimming removed 1 base from V and 3 bases from J, with 13 bases in between. CDR3 size: 15 residues. CDR1 SGHTA and CDR2 FQGNSA come from the germline V gene. The CDR3 nucleotides read TGTGCCAGCAGCTTAGGGGCATCGGGGATCTACGAGCAGTACTTC. Translating gives CASSLGASGIYEQYF. Complete variable domain (other parts from reference TRBV7-2 and TRBJ2-7): GAGVSQSPSNKVTEKGKDVELRCDPISGHTALYWYRQSLGQGLEFLIYFQGNSAPDKSGLPSDRFSAERTGGSVSTLTIQRTQQEDSAVYLCASSLGASGIYEQYFGPGTRLTVT.

The chain combines TRBV6-1 with TRBJ1-5, with D maybe TRBD1 (5 bases). Between the trimmed V and J ends, which lost 6 bases and 3 bases, there was a span of 12 bases. The length of the CDR3 is 14 residues. Germline V gene sequence: CDR1 MNHNS, CDR2 SASEGT. The CDR3 sequence is CASRERGNNQPQHF. For the CDR3, the DNA is TGTGCCAGCAGAGAACGGGGGAACAATCAGCCCCAGCATTTT.